This T cell receptor (beta chain) emerged from a study of shared clonotypes between healthy human individuals. Positive CCR7 selection of CD45RO-negative cells yielded the naive CD8 cells, and terminally differentiated effector memory CD45RA+ cells were excluded. Each cell subset's genomic DNA was divided evenly among several immunoSEQ plates. TCRdb's table, derived via immunoSEQ multiplex PCR, lists solely in-frame clones and lacks some. The repertoire includes about 2 million clones, less than 95% of them detected once, and more than 0.95% sits in the top ten. Whole-study findings and limits: The four-donor shared clonotypes exceeded non-shared clonotypes in generation probability, with non-shared ones scoring lower. Naive subsets tended to show greater estimated richness than memory subsets. Since donors were few, the genetic and exposure-history diversity represented was limited.

In regard to this clone: The target antigen is unknown.

The TCR comes from a man between 18 and 29 years old in good health. Sequencing was carried out using naive CD8+ T cells sorted from blood.

The CDR3 sequence is CASSYTYSFQETQYF. The CDR3 nucleotides read TGTGCCAGCAGTTACACCTACAGTTTTCAAGAGACCCAGTACTTC. This chain joins TRBV6-5 and TRBJ2-5, with D uncertain. CDR3 length: 15 residues. The V end was cut by 2 bases, the J end by 2 bases, with 12 bases between. The V gene's germline CDR1 is MNHEY and CDR2 SVGAGI.